A selection of T cell receptor beta chains follows, all from one sample in a study of blood T cell repertoires in COVID-19. Data came from immunoSEQ multiplex PCR; TCRdb stores just in-frame clones and leaves some out. The sample records roughly 250,000 clones, 75% to 90% being singletons. Sequencing input: peripheral blood. Receptors originate from a woman aged 40 to 50 with acute or convalescent COVID-19. Each CDR3 is given with its conserved first and last residue. D genes are given only for firm matches.

J gene | D gene | V gene | CDR3 protein
TRBJ1-1 | - | TRBV7-9 | CASSMAASATNTEAFF
TRBJ2-3 | - | TRBV27 | CASSPLGSSLTDTQYF
TRBJ1-3 | - | TRBV6-1 | CASSEASGQYF
TRBJ1-4 | TRBD1 | TRBV30 | CAWSALGQGDYEKLFF
TRBJ2-5 | TRBD2 | TRBV3-1/TRBV3-2 | CASSRTPGLGSETQYF
TRBJ1-6 | - | TRBV10-3 | CAISDSTGSSYNSPLHF
TRBJ2-1 | - | TRBV5-1 | CASSLGLRGARNEQFF
TRBJ1-1 | - | TRBV7-3 | CASSLTKNTEAFF
TRBJ2-3 | - | TRBV3-1/TRBV3-2 | CASSQERGASLTDTQYF
TRBJ1-1 | - | TRBV6-5 | CASSSRQKSVRTEAFF
TRBJ2-5 | - | TRBV7-3 | CASSPMGLGGTQYF
TRBJ1-3 | - | TRBV5-6 | CASSLLSGIGNTIYF
TRBJ1-1 | - | TRBV5-1 | CASSLVQGGTEAFF
TRBJ2-6 | TRBD1 | TRBV5-6 | CASSLEHRGLYGANVLTF
TRBJ1-4 | - | TRBV28 | CASSLSALGRGAGEKLFF
TRBJ2-3 | TRBD1 | TRBV7-2 | CASSYRTGGSPDTQYF
TRBJ1-1 | TRBD1 | TRBV5-1 | CASSPTGGTLNTEAFF
TRBJ1-1 | TRBD1 | TRBV5-1 | CASSSGQGAPTEAFF
TRBJ2-5 | TRBD1 | TRBV20-1 | CSADRGETQYF
TRBJ1-2 | - | TRBV3-1/TRBV3-2 | CASSHGDSLFYGYTF
TRBJ2-1 | TRBD1 | TRBV19 | CASSRTGGGYNEQFF
TRBJ1-5 | TRBD1 | TRBV19 | CASTATGWGNQPQHF
TRBJ1-1 | TRBD1 | TRBV6-5 | CASRQGGGGTEAFF
TRBJ1-5 | - | TRBV6-5 | CASSYSPSQPQHF
TRBJ2-2 | - | TRBV2 | CASTGSNTGELFF
TRBJ1-6 | TRBD1 | TRBV6-6 | CASTRQGYNSPLHF
TRBJ1-2 | - | TRBV9 | CASSATPRGNYGYTF
TRBJ1-2 | - | TRBV3-1/TRBV3-2 | CASSRQGDFRGNYGYTF
TRBJ1-1 | - | TRBV14 | CASSQVRGRRHEAFF
TRBJ2-3 | TRBD2 | TRBV7-2 | CASSPIGGAGDTQYF
TRBJ2-1 | - | TRBV6-5 | CASSYSTIDRYNEQFF
TRBJ2-2 | - | TRBV5-5 | CASSLVRELFF
TRBJ2-3 | TRBD1 | TRBV9 | CASSARGTGRGSTDTQYF
TRBJ1-5 | TRBD1 | TRBV30 | CAWTTGQGASQPQHF
TRBJ2-5 | - | TRBV5-1 | CASSLGGPQETQYF
TRBJ2-1 | TRBD2 | TRBV9 | CASSVVGGGTNEQFF
TRBJ1-5 | - | TRBV19 | CASSITGQGQPQHF
TRBJ1-2 | - | TRBV24-1 | CATSDWTVNYGYTF
TRBJ1-3 | - | TRBV6-5 | CASRRGENTIYF
TRBJ1-1 | - | TRBV10-2 | CASSFTLVNTEAFF